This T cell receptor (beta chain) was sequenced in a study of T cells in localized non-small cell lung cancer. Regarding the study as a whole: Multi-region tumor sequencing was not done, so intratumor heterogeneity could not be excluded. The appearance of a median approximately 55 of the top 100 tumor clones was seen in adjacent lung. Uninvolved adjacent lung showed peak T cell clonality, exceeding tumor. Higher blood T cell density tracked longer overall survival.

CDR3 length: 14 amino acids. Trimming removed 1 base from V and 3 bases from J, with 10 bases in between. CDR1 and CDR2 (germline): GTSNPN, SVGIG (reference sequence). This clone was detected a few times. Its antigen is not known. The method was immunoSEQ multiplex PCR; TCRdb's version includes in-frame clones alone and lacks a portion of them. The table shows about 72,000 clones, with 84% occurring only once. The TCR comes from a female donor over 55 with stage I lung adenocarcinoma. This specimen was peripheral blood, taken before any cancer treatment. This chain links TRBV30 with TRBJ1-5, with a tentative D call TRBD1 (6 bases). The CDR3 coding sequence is TGTGCCTGGAGTGCAGGGGAAAACAATCAGCCCCAGCATTTT. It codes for CAWSAGENNQPQHF.